There are a few counts of the clone carrying this T cell receptor beta chain. The antigen remains unidentified. One entry per CDR3 protein results from TCRdb running MiXCR on the reads. The profile covers fewer than 850,000 distinct CDR3 sequences, with just under 30% appearing a single time and over 10% taken by the ten largest. CDR3 length: 18 amino acids. Deletions cut 3 bases from V and 4 bases from J, with 19 bases between. CDR1 is LGHNA and CDR2 is YSLEER in the germline V gene. The data belong to a study of T cell repertoires in cytomegalovirus infection. General study findings and limits: Dominating the ex vivo response were HLA-C-restricted CMV-specific TCR beta clonotypes.

The source was cultured CD8+ T cells from PBMCs, collected from culture after CMV antigen stimulation. J is TRBJ1-6 and V is TRBV4-3, with D hard to call. This sequence originates from a human donor in good health (CMV status not recorded). Some clones in this sample may be carry-over from other donors' samples. In nucleotides, the CDR3 is TGCGCCAGCAGCCAGGGTTTGGCAGGCCAACATTATAATTCACCCCTCCACTTT. Its translation is CASSQGLAGQHYNSPLHF.